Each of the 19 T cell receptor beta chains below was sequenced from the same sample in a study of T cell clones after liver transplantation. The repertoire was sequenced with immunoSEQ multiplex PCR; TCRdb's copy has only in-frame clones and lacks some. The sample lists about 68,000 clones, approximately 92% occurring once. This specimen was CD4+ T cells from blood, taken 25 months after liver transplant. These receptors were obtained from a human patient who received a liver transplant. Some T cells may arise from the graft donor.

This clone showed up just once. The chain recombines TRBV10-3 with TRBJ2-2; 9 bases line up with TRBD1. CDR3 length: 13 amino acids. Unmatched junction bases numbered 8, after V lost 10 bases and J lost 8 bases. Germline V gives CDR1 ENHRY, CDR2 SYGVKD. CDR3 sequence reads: CATRTGEVGELFF. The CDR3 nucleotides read TGTGCCACCAGGACAGGGGAGGTAGGGGAGCTGTTTTTT.

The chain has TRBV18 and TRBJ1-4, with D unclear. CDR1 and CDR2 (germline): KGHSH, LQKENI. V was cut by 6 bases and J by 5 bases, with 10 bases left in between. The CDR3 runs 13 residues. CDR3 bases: TGTGCCAGCTCGCCTCAAGCCAATGAAAAACTGTTTTTT. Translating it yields CASSPQANEKLFF.

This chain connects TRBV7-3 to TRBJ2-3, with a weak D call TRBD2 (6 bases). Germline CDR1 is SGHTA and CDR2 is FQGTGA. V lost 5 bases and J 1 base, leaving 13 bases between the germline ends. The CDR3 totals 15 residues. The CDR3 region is CASSTQGGGTDTQYF. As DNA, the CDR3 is TGTGCCAGCAGCACCCAGGGAGGTGGCACAGATACGCAGTATTTT.

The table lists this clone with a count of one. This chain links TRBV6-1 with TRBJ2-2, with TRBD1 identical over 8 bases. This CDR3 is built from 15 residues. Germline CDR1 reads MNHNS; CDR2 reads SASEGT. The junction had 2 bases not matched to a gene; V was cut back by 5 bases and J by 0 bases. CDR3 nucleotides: TGTGCCAGCAGTAGGACAGGGACGAACACCGGGGAGCTGTTTTTT. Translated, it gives CASSRTGTNTGELFF.

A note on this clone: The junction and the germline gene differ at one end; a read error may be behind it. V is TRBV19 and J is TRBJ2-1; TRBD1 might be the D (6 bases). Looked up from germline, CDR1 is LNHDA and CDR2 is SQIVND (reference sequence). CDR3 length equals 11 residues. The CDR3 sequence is CATRGLDEQFF. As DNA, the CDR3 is TGCGCAACAAGGGGGTTGGATGAGCAGTTCTTC.

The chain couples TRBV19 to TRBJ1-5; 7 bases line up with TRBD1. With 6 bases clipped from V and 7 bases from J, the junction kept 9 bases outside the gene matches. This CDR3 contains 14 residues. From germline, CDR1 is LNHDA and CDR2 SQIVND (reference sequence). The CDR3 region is CASRDDRDVQPQHF. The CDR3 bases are TGTGCCAGTAGAGACGACAGGGATGTCCAGCCCCAGCATTTT. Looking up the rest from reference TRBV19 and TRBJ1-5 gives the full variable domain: DGGITQSPKYLFRKEGQNVTLSCEQNLNHDAMYWYRQDPGQGLRLIYYSQIVNDFQKGDIAEGYSVSREKKESFPLTVTSAQKNPTAFYLCASRDDRDVQPQHFGDGTRLSIL.

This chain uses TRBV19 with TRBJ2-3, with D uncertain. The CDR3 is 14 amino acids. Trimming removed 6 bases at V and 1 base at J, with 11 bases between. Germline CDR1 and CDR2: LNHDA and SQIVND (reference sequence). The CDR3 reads CASSVAQGTDTQYF. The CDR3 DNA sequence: TGTGCCAGTAGCGTAGCTCAAGGCACAGATACGCAGTATTTT.

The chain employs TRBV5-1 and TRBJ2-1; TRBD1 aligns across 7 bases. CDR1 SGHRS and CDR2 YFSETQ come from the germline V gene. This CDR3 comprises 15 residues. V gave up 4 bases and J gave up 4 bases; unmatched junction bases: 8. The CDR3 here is CASSGSGQSYNEQFF. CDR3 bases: TGCGCCAGCAGCGGGTCGGGACAGTCGTACAATGAGCAGTTCTTC.

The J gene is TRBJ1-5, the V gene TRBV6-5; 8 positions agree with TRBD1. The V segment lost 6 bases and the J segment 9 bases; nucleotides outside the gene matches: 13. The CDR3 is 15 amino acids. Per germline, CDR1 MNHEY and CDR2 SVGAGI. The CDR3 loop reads CASRETGATGGPQHF. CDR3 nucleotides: TGTGCCAGCAGAGAGACAGGGGCTACTGGCGGGCCCCAGCATTTT.

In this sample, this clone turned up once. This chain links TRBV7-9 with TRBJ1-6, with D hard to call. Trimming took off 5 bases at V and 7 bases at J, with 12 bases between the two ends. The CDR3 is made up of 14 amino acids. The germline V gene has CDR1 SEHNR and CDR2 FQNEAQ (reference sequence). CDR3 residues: CASSHGIPNSPLHF. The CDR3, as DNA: TGTGCCAGCAGCCACGGGATACCCAATTCACCCCTCCACTTT.

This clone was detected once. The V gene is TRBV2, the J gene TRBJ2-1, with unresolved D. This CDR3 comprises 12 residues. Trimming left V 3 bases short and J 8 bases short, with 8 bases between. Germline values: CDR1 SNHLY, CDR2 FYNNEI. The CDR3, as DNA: TGTGCCAGCAGTGACCCAGGCTATGAGCAGTTCTTC. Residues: CASSDPGYEQFF.

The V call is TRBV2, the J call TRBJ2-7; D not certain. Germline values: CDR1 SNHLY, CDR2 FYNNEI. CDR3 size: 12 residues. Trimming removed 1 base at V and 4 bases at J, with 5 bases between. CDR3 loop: CASSEGKYEQYF. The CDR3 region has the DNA TGTGCCAGCAGTGAAGGTAAATACGAGCAGTACTTC. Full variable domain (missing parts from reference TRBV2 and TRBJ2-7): EPEVTQTPSHQVTQMGQEVILRCVPISNHLYFYWYRQILGQKVEFLVSFYNNEISEKSEIFDDQFSVERPDGSNFTLKIRSTKLEDSAMYFCASSEGKYEQYFGPGTRLTVT.

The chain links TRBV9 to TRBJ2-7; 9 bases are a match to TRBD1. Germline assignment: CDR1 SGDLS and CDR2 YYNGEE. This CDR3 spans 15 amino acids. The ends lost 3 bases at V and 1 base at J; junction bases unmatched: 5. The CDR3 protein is CASSGDGTGSYEQYF. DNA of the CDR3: TGTGCCAGCAGCGGTGACGGGACAGGGTCCTACGAGCAGTACTTC. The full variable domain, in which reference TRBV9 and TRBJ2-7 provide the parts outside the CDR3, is DSGVTQTPKHLITATGQRVTLRCSPRSGDLSVYWYQQSLDQGLQFLIQYYNGEERAKGNILERFSAQQFPDLHSELNLSSLELGDSALYFCASSGDGTGSYEQYFGPGTRLTVT.

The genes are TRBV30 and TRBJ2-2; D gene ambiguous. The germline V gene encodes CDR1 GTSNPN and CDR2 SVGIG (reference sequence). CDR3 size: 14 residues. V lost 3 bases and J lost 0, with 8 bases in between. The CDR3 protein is CAWRISANTGELFF. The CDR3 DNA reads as TGTGCCTGGAGGATCTCAGCGAACACCGGGGAGCTGTTTTTT.

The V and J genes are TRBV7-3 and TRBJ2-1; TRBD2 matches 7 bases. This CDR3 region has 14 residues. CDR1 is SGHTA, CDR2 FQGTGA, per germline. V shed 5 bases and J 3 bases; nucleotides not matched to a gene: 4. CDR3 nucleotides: TGTGCCAGCAGCCGGACTAGGGACTACAATGAGCAGTTCTTC. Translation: CASSRTRDYNEQFF. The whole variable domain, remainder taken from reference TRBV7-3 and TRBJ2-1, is GAGVSQTPSNKVTEKGKYVELRCDPISGHTALYWYRQSLGQGPEFLIYFQGTGAADDSGLPNDRFFAVRPEGSVSTLKIQRTERGDSAVYLCASSRTRDYNEQFFGPGTRLTVL.

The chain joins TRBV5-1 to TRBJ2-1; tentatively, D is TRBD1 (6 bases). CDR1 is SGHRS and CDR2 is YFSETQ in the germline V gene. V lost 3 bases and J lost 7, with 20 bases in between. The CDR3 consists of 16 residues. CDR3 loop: CASSSEPGAQGNEQFF. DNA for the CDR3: TGCGCCAGCAGCTCCGAACCAGGGGCGCAAGGGAATGAGCAGTTCTTC.

CDR3 DNA: TGTGCCAGTAGCCAACTAGCGGGATCCACAGATACGCAGTATTTT. Amino acids: CASSQLAGSTDTQYF. The rearrangement joins TRBV19 to TRBJ2-3, with 10 nucleotides matching TRBD2. J was trimmed by 2 bases and V by 6 bases; bases with no gene match: 5. Germline CDR1 is LNHDA and CDR2 is SQIVND (reference sequence). CDR3 length: 15 residues.

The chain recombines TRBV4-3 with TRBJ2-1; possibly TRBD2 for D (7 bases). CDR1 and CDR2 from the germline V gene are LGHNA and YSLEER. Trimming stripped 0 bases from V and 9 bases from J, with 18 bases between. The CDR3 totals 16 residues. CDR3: CASSQDGGGRVGEQFF. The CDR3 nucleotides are TGCGCCAGCAGCCAAGATGGGGGCGGGAGAGTAGGTGAGCAGTTCTTC.

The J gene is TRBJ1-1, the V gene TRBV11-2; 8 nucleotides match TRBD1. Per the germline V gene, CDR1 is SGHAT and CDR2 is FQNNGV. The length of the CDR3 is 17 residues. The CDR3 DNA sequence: TGTGTCTCTTACGGACAGGGCGACATCCGCATGAACACTGAAGCTTTCTTT. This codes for CVSYGQGDIRMNTEAFF.